What follows is one TCR beta chain and its context. TCRdb's copy holds only in-frame clones and misses some; the assay was immunoSEQ multiplex PCR. Among about 180,000 clones listed, 70% to 90% were seen once. This specimen belongs to a study of blood T cell repertoires in COVID-19. In germline, CDR1 is SGHKS, CDR2 YYEKEE (reference sequence). V shed 5 bases, J shed 2 bases, and the junction held 3 bases outside the gene matches. This CDR3 has 14 residues. Sequencing was carried out using peripheral blood. The chain links TRBV5-5 to TRBJ1-5; 8 positions match TRBD1. The receptor's source is a woman in her forties or fifties with COVID-19, enrolled during active disease. CDR3 protein: CASSPTGGNQPQHF. The CDR3, as DNA: TGTGCCAGCAGTCCGACAGGGGGCAATCAGCCCCAGCATTTT.